This T cell receptor beta chain came from a study of beta chain features in type 1 diabetes. Study overall: The patient and healthy donor groups were comparable for age, gender and cell yields. General study points: For type 1 diabetes patients, VDJ junctions showed fewer insertions and more deletions. Researchers report that Type 1 diabetes patients had moderately but significantly shorter TCRB CDR3s across all four CD4+ subsets. For patients, the naive, central memory and Treg TCRB repertoires appeared more alike than for healthy donors. The influence of HLA type on TCRB rearrangement stayed undetermined.

TCRB transcripts that were expressed got sequenced, as all of the isolated RNA had been reverse transcribed. Profiled with immunoSEQ multiplex PCR; TCRdb holds only in-frame clones, not every one. The sample consists of 160,000 or so clones, approximately 9.1% of them appearing once. The CDR3 consists of 15 residues. The V end lost 0 bases, the J end lost 5 bases, and 14 bases lay between the germline ends. The V gene's germline CDR1 is SGHNT and CDR2 YYREEE (reference sequence). About this clone itself: Its antigen is unknown.

The sample comprised central memory CD4+ T cells from blood. The receptor's source is a woman aged 25 to 39 with type 1 diabetes. This rearrangement joins TRBV5-4 to TRBJ2-5; D is possibly TRBD1 (5 bases). CDR3 amino acids: CASSLVIAGFETQYF. The CDR3 DNA reads as TGTGCCAGCAGCTTGGTAATTGCAGGGTTCGAGACCCAGTACTTC.